The 23 T cell receptor beta chains given below trace back to one sample, sequenced in a study of shared clonotypes between healthy human individuals. Only in-frame clones appear in the TCRdb table, and some are missing; sequencing was by immunoSEQ multiplex PCR. Among 2 million to 3 million clones listed, roughly 93% were seen once. Sequencing was done on a sample of naive CD4+ T cells from PBMCs. Subset meaning: CD45RA+ positively selected. All receptors come from a man younger than 30 in good health. Some clones in this sample may be carry-over from other donors' samples.

The chain is built from TRBV5-4 and TRBJ2-1; the D gene is possibly TRBD1 (6 bases). The CDR3 is 17 amino acids. V was pared by 4 bases and J by 4 bases, with 21 bases between. Germline CDR1 SGHNT, CDR2 YYREEE (reference sequence). CDR3 nucleotides: TGTGCCAGCAGCAGAGAACAGGGAGTATTGATATACAATGAGCAGTTCTTC. It yields the protein CASSREQGVLIYNEQFF.

The chain couples TRBV19 to TRBJ2-7; weak D call: TRBD2 (5 bases). The CDR3 sequence is 14 residues long. The V end was cut by 3 bases, the J end by 3 bases, with 12 bases between. Germline V lookup: CDR1 LNHDA, CDR2 SQIVND (reference sequence). The chain's CDR3 is CASSIRAAGYEQYF. The CDR3 bases are TGTGCCAGTAGTATCCGGGCGGCGGGCTACGAGCAGTACTTC. Complete variable domain (other parts from reference TRBV19 and TRBJ2-7): DGGITQSPKYLFRKEGQNVTLSCEQNLNHDAMYWYRQDPGQGLRLIYYSQIVNDFQKGDIAEGYSVSREKKESFPLTVTSAQKNPTAFYLCASSIRAAGYEQYFGPGTRLTVT.

The V gene is TRBV4-2, the J gene TRBJ2-2, with a possible D match to TRBD2 (6 bases). V lost 4 bases, J lost 5 bases, and 14 bases lay in between. The CDR3 length is 15 residues. Germline V gene data show CDR1 as LGHNA and CDR2 as YNFKEQ. CDR3 sequence reads: CASSRTGTATGELFF. CDR3 sequence (DNA): TGTGCCAGCAGCCGAACCGGGACTGCGACCGGGGAGCTGTTTTTT.

This sequence joins TRBV6-6 and TRBJ1-1; D is unclear. This CDR3 is built from 14 residues. Deletions cut 6 bases from V and 3 bases from J, with 14 bases between. From germline, CDR1 is MNHNY and CDR2 SVGAGI (reference sequence). CDR3 in DNA: TGTGCCAGCAGCTCTCAGTGGGGAGACACTGAAGCTTTCTTT. This gives the protein CASSSQWGDTEAFF.

The chain combines TRBV6-6 with TRBJ1-5, with TRBD1 matching 7 bases. This CDR3 has 16 residues. The ends lost 2 bases at V and 5 bases at J; junction bases unmatched: 9. Germline CDR1 MNHNY, CDR2 SVGAGI (reference sequence). In DNA form, the CDR3 reads TGTGCCAGCAGTTACCACCCGGGCAGGGGGGATCAGCCCCAGCATTTT. Protein: CASSYHPGRGDQPQHF.

The V gene is TRBV11-1, the J gene TRBJ2-1, with D uncertain. Germline CDR1 is SGHAT and CDR2 is FQDESV (reference sequence). The CDR3 contains 15 residues. The germline V and J ends were trimmed by 3 bases and 2 bases, with 11 bases remaining between them. The chain's CDR3 is CASSLARPPYNEQFF. The CDR3 nucleotides read TGTGCCAGCAGCTTGGCGCGGCCGCCCTACAATGAGCAGTTCTTC.

The J gene is TRBJ1-5, the V gene TRBV30; D uncertain. This CDR3 is 15 amino acids long. V was clipped by 0 bases and J by 0 bases, with 9 bases between them. The germline CDR1 and CDR2 sequences are GTSNPN and SVGIG (reference sequence). Written as DNA, the CDR3 is TGTGCCTGGAGTGTACCGACACCTAGCAATCAGCCCCAGCATTTT. Its translation is CAWSVPTPSNQPQHF.

J is TRBJ2-4 and V is TRBV7-2, with D possibly being TRBD1 (6 bases). Germline V CDR1 and CDR2: SGHTA, FQGNSA. This CDR3 has 12 residues. Trimming left V 5 bases short and J 11 bases short, with 13 bases between. Here the CDR3 DNA reads TGTGCCAGCAGCCCCTTTGCAGGGGTTCAGTACTTC. The encoded protein is CASSPFAGVQYF.

This clone was counted a few times. The chain uses TRBV28 and TRBJ1-1; D possibly corresponds to TRBD1 (6 bases). There are 13 residues in the CDR3. Trimming removed 6 bases from V and 3 bases from J, with 11 bases in between. The germline V gene has CDR1 MDHEN and CDR2 SYDVKM. This chain's CDR3 is CASSLGQHTEAFF. In nucleotides, the CDR3 is TGTGCCAGCAGCCTTGGACAGCACACTGAAGCTTTCTTT.

The chain uses TRBV11-1 and TRBJ1-1, with 7 bases identical to TRBD1. This CDR3 is 16 amino acids long. Germline V gives CDR1 SGHAT, CDR2 FQDESV (reference sequence). The V gene end was trimmed by 4 bases and the J gene end by 0 bases; junction bases not matched to a gene: 8. CDR3 in DNA: TGTGCCAGCAGCTCCGGACAGGCAAACTTGAACACTGAAGCTTTCTTT. As protein: CASSSGQANLNTEAFF. The full variable domain, with the rest looked up from reference TRBV11-1 and TRBJ1-1, is EAEVAQSPRYKITEKSQAVAFWCDPISGHATLYWYRQILGQGPELLVQFQDESVVDDSQLPKDRFSAERLKGVDSTLKIQPAELGDSAMYLCASSSGQANLNTEAFFGQGTRLTVV.

CDR3 in DNA: TGTGCCAGCAGTCGTCCGGGAGGTACGCAGTATTTT. Its protein product is CASSRPGGTQYF. The chain joins TRBV27 to TRBJ2-3, with 7 bases aligning to TRBD2. This CDR3 spans 12 amino acids. V shed 5 bases and J 8 bases; nucleotides not matched to a gene: 4. In germline, CDR1 is MNHEY, CDR2 SMNVEV (reference sequence).

This clone was seen only once. Other DNA sequences in the sample encode the same CDR3. V and J are TRBV9 and TRBJ2-3; D is ambiguous. Germline V lookup: CDR1 SGDLS, CDR2 YYNGEE. Trimming pared 1 base from V and 2 bases from J, leaving 8 bases between. The CDR3 covers 14 residues. Written as DNA, the CDR3 is TGTGCCAGCAGCGTACTGGGGTCCACAGATACGCAGTATTTT. It yields the protein CASSVLGSTDTQYF.

This chain joins TRBV5-1 and TRBJ2-3; tentatively, D is TRBD1 (6 bases). Trimming left V 5 bases short and J 6 bases short, with 7 bases between. This CDR3 is built from 11 residues. CDR1 is SGHRS, CDR2 YFSETQ, per germline. The CDR3 loop reads CASRDRDTQYF. The DNA for the CDR3 is TGCGCCAGCAGAGACAGGGATACGCAGTATTTT.

This clone was recorded once. The same CDR3 arises from other DNA sequences in this sample as well. J is TRBJ2-3 and V is TRBV5-1; D gene uncertain. The germline V gene encodes CDR1 SGHRS and CDR2 YFSETQ. The CDR3 totals 14 residues. The V end was cut by 1 base, the J end by 1 base, with 7 bases between. The CDR3 spells CASSLSGGTDTQYF. Here the CDR3 DNA reads TGCGCCAGCAGCTTGAGTGGGGGCACAGATACGCAGTATTTT.

This clone occurred once. The V call is TRBV28, the J call TRBJ2-3; possibly TRBD1 for D (6 bases). This CDR3 contains 15 residues. V was clipped by 3 bases and J by 2 bases, with 12 bases between them. CDR1 is MDHEN and CDR2 is SYDVKM in the germline V gene. In DNA, the CDR3 is TGTGCCAGCAGTTTGGGGCAGGGGTACACAGATACGCAGTATTTT. Amino acid sequence: CASSLGQGYTDTQYF.

The chain employs TRBV19 and TRBJ2-5; 14 positions agree with TRBD2. The V and J ends lost 6 bases and 4 bases, in that order; junction bases with no gene match: 4. Per germline, CDR1 LNHDA and CDR2 SQIVND (reference sequence). This CDR3 is built from 15 residues. In DNA, the CDR3 is TGTGCCAGTAGACGACTAGCGGGAGGGGCAGAGACCCAGTACTTC. Translation: CASRRLAGGAETQYF. Full variable domain (missing parts from reference TRBV19 and TRBJ2-5): DGGITQSPKYLFRKEGQNVTLSCEQNLNHDAMYWYRQDPGQGLRLIYYSQIVNDFQKGDIAEGYSVSREKKESFPLTVTSAQKNPTAFYLCASRRLAGGAETQYFGPGTRLLVL.

The J gene is TRBJ1-1, the V gene TRBV7-8; 12 bases are shared with TRBD1. Looked up from germline, CDR1 is SGHVS and CDR2 is FQNEAQ. The CDR3 length is 18 residues. The V gene end was trimmed by 1 base and the J gene end by 5 bases; junction bases not matched to a gene: 11. For the CDR3, the DNA is TGTGCCAGCAGCTTAGTAGTTAGGGACAGGGGGCGCAGGACTGAAGCTTTCTTT. It codes for CASSLVVRDRGRRTEAFF.

The chain has TRBV7-2 and TRBJ1-4, with no clear D. In germline, CDR1 is SGHTA, CDR2 FQGNSA. Trimming removed 5 bases from V and 12 bases from J, with 16 bases in between. The CDR3 covers 13 residues. CDR3 sequence: CASSPELRTELFF. The CDR3, as DNA: TGTGCCAGCAGCCCGGAATTAAGGACTGAACTGTTTTTT.

The chain has TRBV5-6 and TRBJ2-3; the D is unclear. The CDR3 sequence is 13 residues long. V was shortened by 9 bases and J by 3 bases, with 14 bases between the two germline ends. Germline loops: CDR1 SGHDT, CDR2 YYEEEE. The CDR3 coding sequence is TGTGCCACCTGCCGCGCGGCAACAGATACGCAGTATTTT. Its translation is CATCRAATDTQYF.

The genes are TRBV30 and TRBJ2-2, with TRBD1 matching 9 bases. The CDR3 runs to 14 residues. With 5 bases clipped from V and 4 bases from J, the junction kept 5 bases outside the gene matches. CDR1 and CDR2 from the germline V gene are GTSNPN and SVGIG (reference sequence). The CDR3 protein is CAWYRDRVTGELFF. CDR3 nucleotides: TGTGCCTGGTACCGGGACAGGGTCACCGGGGAGCTGTTTTTT.

The chain recombines TRBV18 with TRBJ2-2; D call uncertain. With 2 bases removed from V and 6 bases from J, the gap between germline ends came to 7 bases. Germline CDR1 is KGHSH and CDR2 is LQKENI. The CDR3 has 13 amino acids. The CDR3 protein is CASSPLRPGELFF. The DNA of the CDR3 is TGTGCCAGCTCACCATTGAGACCCGGGGAGCTGTTTTTT.

Concerning this clone: This sample includes further DNA sequences coding for the same CDR3. The rearrangement uses TRBV9 and TRBJ2-2; perhaps TRBD2 as D (6 bases). The CDR3 contains 15 residues. The V gene's germline CDR1 is SGDLS and CDR2 YYNGEE. V shed 2 bases and J shed 5 bases, with 13 bases lying between them. The CDR3 nucleotides are TGTGCCAGCAGCGTGGTTAGGGGAGGAACCGGGGAGCTGTTTTTT. This sequence encodes CASSVVRGGTGELFF. The full variable domain, in which reference TRBV9 and TRBJ2-2 provide the parts outside the CDR3, is DSGVTQTPKHLITATGQRVTLRCSPRSGDLSVYWYQQSLDQGLQFLIQYYNGEERAKGNILERFSAQQFPDLHSELNLSSLELGDSALYFCASSVVRGGTGELFFGEGSRLTVL.

V is TRBV9 and J is TRBJ2-1; D gene unclear. This CDR3 region has 14 residues. Trimming took 0 bases from V and 1 from J, leaving 5 bases between them. Germline CDR1 is SGDLS and CDR2 is YYNGEE. CDR3 residues: CASSVENSYNEQFF. The CDR3 nucleotides are TGTGCCAGCAGCGTAGAGAATTCCTACAATGAGCAGTTCTTC.